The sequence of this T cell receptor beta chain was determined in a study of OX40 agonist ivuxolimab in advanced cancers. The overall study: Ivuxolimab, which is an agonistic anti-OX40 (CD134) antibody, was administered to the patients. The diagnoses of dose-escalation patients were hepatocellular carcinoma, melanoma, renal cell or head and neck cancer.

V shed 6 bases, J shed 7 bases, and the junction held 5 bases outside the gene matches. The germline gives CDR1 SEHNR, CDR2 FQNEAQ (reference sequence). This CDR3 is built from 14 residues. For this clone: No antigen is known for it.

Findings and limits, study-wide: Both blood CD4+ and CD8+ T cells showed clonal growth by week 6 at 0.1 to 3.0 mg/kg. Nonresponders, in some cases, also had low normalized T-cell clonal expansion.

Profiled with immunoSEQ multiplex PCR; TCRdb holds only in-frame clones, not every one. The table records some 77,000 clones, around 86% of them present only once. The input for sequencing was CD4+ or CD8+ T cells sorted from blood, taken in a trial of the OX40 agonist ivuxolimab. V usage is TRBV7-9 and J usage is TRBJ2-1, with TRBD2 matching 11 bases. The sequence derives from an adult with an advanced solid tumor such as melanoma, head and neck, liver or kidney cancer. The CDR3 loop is CASRIAGGRNEQFF. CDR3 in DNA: TGTGCCAGCAGGATAGCGGGGGGGCGGAATGAGCAGTTCTTC.